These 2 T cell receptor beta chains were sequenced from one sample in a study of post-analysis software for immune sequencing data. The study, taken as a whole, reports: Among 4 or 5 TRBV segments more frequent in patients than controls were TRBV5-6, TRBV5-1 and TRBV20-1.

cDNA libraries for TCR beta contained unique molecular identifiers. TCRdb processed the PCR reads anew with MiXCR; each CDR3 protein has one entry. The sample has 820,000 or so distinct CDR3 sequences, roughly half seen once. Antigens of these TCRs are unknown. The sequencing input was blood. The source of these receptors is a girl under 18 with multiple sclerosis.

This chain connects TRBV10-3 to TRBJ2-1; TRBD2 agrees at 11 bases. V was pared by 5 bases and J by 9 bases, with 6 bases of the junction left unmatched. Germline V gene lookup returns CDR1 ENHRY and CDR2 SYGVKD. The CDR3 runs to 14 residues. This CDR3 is CAISHSGGAGEQFF. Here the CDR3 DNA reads TGTGCCATCAGTCATAGCGGGGGGGCTGGTGAGCAGTTCTTC.

CDR3 nucleotides: TGCGCCAGCAGCTTGGCCGGGTCCCAGGGGTACCAAGAGACCCAGTACTTC. The encoded protein is CASSLAGSQGYQETQYF. The chain has TRBV5-1 and TRBJ2-5, with D maybe TRBD1 (6 bases). The CDR3 loop spans 17 amino acids. The germline CDR1 and CDR2 sequences are SGHRS and YFSETQ. V dropped 0 bases and J dropped 0 bases, with 15 bases sitting between them.